Given below is one TCR beta chain in context. Its specificity is unknown. DNA at roughly 0.2 ug, 25,000 to 30,000 T cell genomes, went into sorted-subset replicate PCRs. The repertoire was sequenced with immunoSEQ multiplex PCR; TCRdb's copy has only in-frame clones and lacks some. The table lists roughly 1.4 million clones, about 98.5% of them singletons. This sample stems from a study of shared clonotypes between healthy human individuals. Findings and limits, study-wide: Clonotype sharing among donors, it was expected, would be affected by sequencing depth.

Trimming took 3 bases from V and 1 from J; bases not matched to a gene: 12. The length of the CDR3 is 17 residues. CDR1 and CDR2 from the germline V gene are SGHRS and YFSETQ. The receptor comes from a man between 25 and 39 years old in good health. The chain is built from TRBV5-1 and TRBJ1-1; 7 bases agree with TRBD1. The material sequenced was naive CD4+ T cells sorted from blood. Subset reported: CD45RA+ positively selected. The CDR3 bases are TGCGCCAGCAGCTCGGGACAGTCTCCTCTTCCGAACACTGAAGCTTTCTTT. It yields the protein CASSSGQSPLPNTEAFF.